The sequence of this TCR beta chain was determined in a study of cytomegalovirus exposure and HLA in healthy donors. Clones were read by immunoSEQ multiplex PCR, and TCRdb kept only the in-frame ones, dropping some. The table shows about 64,000 clones, with about 95% occurring only once. General observations from the study: Cytomegalovirus status was reportedly diagnosed by the classifier with high sensitivity and specificity. Investigators reported 164 TCR beta chains as tied to cytomegalovirus. Through in vitro validation, three CMV-associated chains were shown to be specific for CMV antigens. Subsequent analysis of the approximately 110 validation repertoires found a tendency for first-cohort TCR clusters to co-occur.

In regard to this clone: Its antigen is unidentified.

This receptor was obtained from a woman aged 18-35 years in good health and CMV-seropositive. Sequencing was done on a sample of PBMCs.

CDR3 in amino acids: CASSPSLAGVYNEQFF. Written as DNA, the CDR3 is TGCGCCAGCAGCCCCTCACTAGCGGGGGTCTACAATGAGCAGTTCTTC. The chain links TRBV5-1 to TRBJ2-1; TRBD2 matches 11 bases. Germline assignment: CDR1 SGHRS and CDR2 YFSETQ. This CDR3 is 16 amino acids long. The junction had 6 bases not matched to a gene; V was cut back by 4 bases and J by 3 bases.